A selection of T cell receptor beta chains follows, all from one sample in a study of blood T cell repertoires in COVID-19. Repertoires were generated with immunoSEQ multiplex PCR, while TCRdb's copy carries only in-frame clones and drops some. This sample has tens of thousands of clones, with 75% to 85% found just once. What was sequenced was peripheral blood. The receptors shown here come from a woman between 55 and 75 years old with acute or convalescent COVID-19. The CDR3 runs from the conserved cysteine through the conserved F or W.

cdr3_length	j_call	v_call	cdr3_aa
14	TRBJ1-6	TRBV3-1/TRBV3-2	CASNRDTTNSPLHF
13	TRBJ1-1	TRBV3-1/TRBV3-2	CASSQARNTEAFF
14	TRBJ2-7	TRBV19	CASRSQGANHEQYF
15	TRBJ1-2	TRBV7-3	CASSPRQGAAYGYTF
13	TRBJ2-7	TRBV5-1	CASSGGGPYEQYF
14	TRBJ2-2	TRBV6-5	CASSLDRATGELFF
16	TRBJ1-2	TRBV2	CASCIGGAEANYGYTF
13	TRBJ1-1	TRBV5-6	CASSLPADTEAFF
14	TRBJ2-2	TRBV9	CASSGTKNTGELFF
15	TRBJ2-3	TRBV10-2	CASSRGGPSTDTQYF
13	TRBJ1-1	TRBV29-1	CSVVWGGNAEAFF
15	TRBJ1-6	TRBV4-2	CASSQDRAYNSPLHF
16	TRBJ2-1	TRBV2	CASSDLDYPPYNEQFF
15	TRBJ1-5	TRBV15	CATSVDRWRNQPQHF
13	TRBJ1-3	TRBV30	CAWSQGARNTIYF
13	TRBJ1-1	TRBV25-1	CASSEYLAPEAFF
13	TRBJ2-3	TRBV25-1	CASSDGTVDTQYF
15	TRBJ2-1	TRBV5-6	CASSSSRGGRNEQFF
16	TRBJ2-3	TRBV9	CASSLEDRGVADTQYF
15	TRBJ1-3	TRBV3-1/TRBV3-2	CASSQDGSSGNTIYF
13	TRBJ1-1	TRBV2	CATRRGLNTEAFF
12	TRBJ1-1	TRBV6-5	CASNQGNTEAFF
16	TRBJ2-3	TRBV9	CASSPRGGGGADTQYF
15	TRBJ1-6	TRBV4-1	CASSQSSRENSPLHF
16	TRBJ2-1	TRBV4-2	CASSQDPGVSYNEQFF
15	TRBJ2-3	TRBV6-5	CASSYSTGSQNTQYF
11	TRBJ1-2	TRBV20-1	CSAPRDYGYTF
15	TRBJ2-1	TRBV7-2	CASSSTRRGSNEQFF
14	TRBJ1-3	TRBV5-5	CASSRDNSGNTIYF
16	TRBJ1-5	TRBV6-5	CASSYPPGQINQPQHF
16	TRBJ2-7	TRBV10-3	CAISGGTGKTGDEQYF
15	TRBJ2-3	TRBV7-2	CASSSVGGSTDTQYF
15	TRBJ2-7	TRBV30	CAWTRRTAPQLEQYF
13	TRBJ1-2	TRBV25-1	CASRDPGGYGYTF
16	TRBJ1-5	TRBV19	CASIGLGGNSNQPQHF
17	TRBJ2-1	TRBV5-1	CASRTTGTSGGWDEQFF
17	TRBJ1-3	TRBV25-1	CASTPGTGFGGGNTIYF
13	TRBJ2-7	TRBV6-6	CASSRQGLNEQYF
14	TRBJ1-1	TRBV19	CATLGGPLDTEAFF
17	TRBJ2-2	TRBV5-4	CASSDFEGQGNAGELFF
15	TRBJ1-1	TRBV5-1	CASSDRDRGGTEAFF
14	TRBJ1-1	TRBV5-1	CASSFGGLNTEAFF
13	TRBJ1-2	TRBV10-3	CAITEGQGNGYTF
16	TRBJ1-1	TRBV7-9	CASSLVGLQGNTEAFF
12	TRBJ1-2	TRBV19	CASSSQSYGYTF
13	TRBJ1-2	TRBV10-1	CASSRTGTYGYTF
12	TRBJ2-3	TRBV12-5	CASGLGSDTQYF
15	TRBJ1-5	TRBV6-6	CASSYWTGKIQPQHF
17	TRBJ1-1	TRBV9	CASSVADVGELGTEAFF
15	TRBJ1-6	TRBV19	CASTPDRAIGSPLHF
12	TRBJ1-1	TRBV10-1	CASSRGQSGAFF
16	TRBJ2-7	TRBV9	CASSSEPAGGRDEQYF
14	TRBJ2-5	TRBV14	CASRPDSNQETQYF
11	TRBJ2-1	TRBV12-3/TRBV12-4	CASSSPPTQFF
14	TRBJ1-1	TRBV6-5	CASILVQKNTEAFF
17	TRBJ1-6	TRBV5-1	CASSLGQGAAGNSPLHF
14	TRBJ1-1	TRBV5-1	CASSRAGGNTEAFF